This TCR beta chain was captured by sequencing in a study of shared clonotypes between healthy human individuals. About the study: Per donor, three plates held CD4 naive cells, three held CD4 memory, two held CD8 naive and one held CD8 memory. Whole-study results and caveats: Clonotypes which were not shared had lower generation probabilities than clonotypes that all four donors shared.

Concerning this clone itself: The antigen is unknown.

With 6 bases removed from V and 2 bases from J, the gap between germline ends came to 16 bases. Per the germline V gene, CDR1 is LGHNA and CDR2 is YNFKEQ. The CDR3 spans 15 residues. Sequenced by immunoSEQ multiplex PCR; TCRdb stores in-frame clones only, minus some. Counted here are 1 million to 1.3 million clones, 75% to 85% occurring once; the ten biggest clones make up roughly 0.62%. The receptor's source is a man between 18 and 29 years old in good health. Some clones in this sample may be carry-over from other donors' samples. Material for sequencing was memory CD4+ T cells from PBMCs. This sample's subset: CD45RA-negative fraction. The rearrangement links TRBV4-2 to TRBJ1-2; D is perhaps TRBD1 (5 bases). In DNA form, the CDR3 reads TGTGCCAGCAGGGAGGTGGGAGGGACCAACTATGGCTACACCTTC. As protein: CASREVGGTNYGYTF.